The 10 T cell receptor beta chains listed next were all sequenced from one sample in a study of beta chain features in type 1 diabetes. Sequenced material consisted of expressed TCRB transcripts (all of the isolated RNA was reverse transcribed). Produced via immunoSEQ multiplex PCR; TCRdb's table is partial and in-frame only. The sample lists about 660,000 clones, around an eighth occurring once. Broader study findings: All four CD4+ subsets of Type 1 diabetes patients contained TCRB CDR3s that were moderately but significantly shorter.

These receptors have no known antigen. Source material: naive CD4+ T cells from blood. The receptor source for this set is a man in his late teens or twenties with type 1 diabetes.

The chain couples TRBV15 to TRBJ1-5; no clear D. V lost 1 base and J 2 bases, leaving 9 bases between the germline ends. The germline CDR1 and CDR2 sequences are LNHNV and YYDKDF (reference sequence). The CDR3 runs 15 residues. In DNA form, the CDR3 reads TGTGCCACCAGCAGAGCAAATTGGGGCAATCAGCCCCAGCATTTT. Encoded protein: CATSRANWGNQPQHF.

This clone was picked up a small number of times. This chain connects TRBV30 to TRBJ2-5; D not certain. The CDR3 has 13 residues. CDR1 is GTSNPN and CDR2 is SVGIG in the germline V gene (reference sequence). Trimming cost V 2 bases and J 2 bases, with 9 bases left between them. In nucleotides, the CDR3 is TGTGCCTGGAGTTCATTACTACAAGAGACCCAGTACTTC. It specifies CAWSSLLQETQYF.

This clone was counted only a few times. The chain is built from TRBV30 and TRBJ2-1; unclear D gene. Per the germline V gene, CDR1 is GTSNPN and CDR2 is SVGIG (reference sequence). Trimming left V 4 bases short and J 10 bases short, with 11 bases between. The CDR3 has 11 amino acids. CDR3: CAWTPSREQFF. The CDR3 DNA is TGTGCCTGGACCCCCTCTCGGGAGCAGTTCTTC.

The V gene is TRBV29-1, the J gene TRBJ1-1; D gene unclear. The CDR3 is made up of 13 amino acids. CDR1 and CDR2 (germline): SQVTM, ANQGSEA. V lost 6 bases, J lost 4 bases, and 15 bases lay in between. The CDR3 here is CSVHKAEFTEAFF. The CDR3 DNA is TGCAGCGTCCACAAGGCAGAGTTCACTGAAGCTTTCTTT.

The V and J genes are TRBV5-4 and TRBJ1-2; D is unclear. With 0 bases removed from V and 4 bases from J, the gap between germline ends came to 10 bases. Germline assignment: CDR1 SGHNT and CDR2 YYREEE (reference sequence). The CDR3 extends over 14 amino acids. CDR3 sequence: CASSLDGGVYGYTF. The CDR3 DNA is TGTGCCAGCAGCTTGGATGGCGGAGTCTATGGCTACACCTTC.

This clone was counted between two and nine times. This specimen includes other DNA sequences encoding the same CDR3. The chain carries TRBV29-1 and TRBJ1-1; D not resolved. The CDR3 sequence is 12 residues long. The germline gives CDR1 SQVTM, CDR2 ANQGSEA. Trimming took off 2 bases at V and 1 base at J, with 5 bases between the two ends. CDR3 loop: CSVERGNTEAFF. CDR3 DNA sequence: TGCAGCGTTGAACGCGGGAACACTGAAGCTTTCTTT.

This chain connects TRBV11-3 to TRBJ2-5; tentatively, D is TRBD1 (5 bases). V shed 2 bases and J shed 3 bases, with 7 bases lying between them. The CDR3 spans 13 residues. CDR1 and CDR2 (germline): SGHNT, YENEEA. This CDR3 reads CASSLSREETQYF. The CDR3 bases are TGTGCCAGCAGCTTATCCAGGGAAGAGACCCAGTACTTC.

The chain is built from TRBV7-2 and TRBJ2-5; TRBD1 aligns across 8 bases. Looked up from germline, CDR1 is SGHTA and CDR2 is FQGNSA. The V and J ends lost 5 bases and 5 bases, in that order; junction bases with no gene match: 10. There are 15 residues in the CDR3. CDR3 protein: CASSARTGRRETQYF. For the CDR3, the DNA is TGTGCCAGCAGCGCTCGGACAGGGAGGCGCGAGACCCAGTACTTC.

This clone has only a few counts. The chain employs TRBV7-3 and TRBJ2-4; 12 nucleotides align to TRBD2. CDR3 length: 18 amino acids. V shed 7 bases and J 1 base; nucleotides not matched to a gene: 11. Germline V gene sequence: CDR1 SGHTA, CDR2 FQGTGA. The CDR3 DNA follows: TGTGCCAGCAACCTGGGACTAGCGGGTCCTGAGGCCAAAAACATTCAGTACTTC. Residues: CASNLGLAGPEAKNIQYF.

This clone was seen a single time. The rearrangement joins TRBV2 to TRBJ2-7, with a possible D match to TRBD2 (6 bases). Per the germline V gene, CDR1 is SNHLY and CDR2 is FYNNEI. Trimming took off 5 bases at V and 6 bases at J, with 14 bases between the two ends. CDR3 length equals 13 residues. CDR3 DNA: TGTGCCAGCAGTTTTGGGACTCGTGGCGAGCAGTACTTC. This sequence encodes CASSFGTRGEQYF. The variable domain in full, completed from reference TRBV2 and TRBJ2-7, reads EPEVTQTPSHQVTQMGQEVILRCVPISNHLYFYWYRQILGQKVEFLVSFYNNEISEKSEIFDDQFSVERPDGSNFTLKIRSTKLEDSAMYFCASSFGTRGEQYFGPGTRLTVT.